What follows is one T cell receptor (beta chain) and its context. The data derive from a study of blood T cells in healthy people across ages. Together with a sample-barcoded 5' primer, a J-beta primer mix was included in a second PCR lasting about 6 to 11 cycles. TCRdb ran MiXCR on the 5' RACE reads and lists one entry per CDR3 protein. In the table there are about a million distinct CDR3 sequences, 35% to 40% of which are singletons. The CDR3 has 15 amino acids. With 6 bases clipped from V and 5 bases from J, the junction kept 10 bases outside the gene matches. The sample comprised blood. The chain recombines TRBV12-3 or TRBV12-4 with TRBJ1-5; TRBD1 agrees at 7 bases. This clonotype was obtained from a man aged 18 to 30 in good health. CDR3 sequence (DNA): TGTGCCAGCAGGTCAAACAGGGGAAAAGATCAGCCCCAGCATTTT. It is translated as CASRSNRGKDQPQHF.